The 6 T cell receptor beta chains in this list originate from one sample, sequenced in a study of PD-1 blockade in classical Hodgkin lymphoma. Time point noted: cycle 4 day 1 (C4D1), after less than 7 weeks of nivolumab. With no exception, relapse followed autologous stem cell transplantation in all patients, and brentuximab vedotin exposure varied. Sequencing was performed with immunoSEQ multiplex PCR; in TCRdb, only in-frame clones are kept and a portion is missing. Altogether 25,000 to 35,000 clones are present, approximately 67% being singletons, with the ten largest covering almost 4%. Here the sequenced sample was peripheral blood mononuclear cells (PBMCs), taken before the fourth cycle of nivolumab. All receptors come from a human donor with classical Hodgkin lymphoma.

This clone has a single count. This chain uses TRBV4-1 with TRBJ2-3; possibly TRBD1 for D (7 bases). This CDR3 is built from 16 residues. Germline CDR1 MGHRA, CDR2 YSYEKL. Trimming pared 2 bases from V and 2 bases from J, leaving 14 bases between. Here the CDR3 reads CASSQFSRGDTDTQYF. DNA for the CDR3: TGCGCCAGCAGCCAATTTAGCAGGGGGGACACAGATACGCAGTATTTT.

The CDR3 coding sequence is TGCGCCAGCAGCTTGTTGGGGGACAGGGCTCAGCCCCAGCATTTT. Translated: CASSLLGDRAQPQHF. V gene TRBV5-1 combines with J gene TRBJ1-5, with 9 bases aligning to TRBD1. Germline CDR1 SGHRS, CDR2 YFSETQ. V was clipped by 1 base and J by 6 bases; unmatched bases: 5. The CDR3 spans 15 residues.

In this sample, this clone turned up once. The rearrangement uses TRBV2 and TRBJ2-2; D perhaps matches TRBD1 (5 bases). The CDR3 has 14 amino acids. Trimming cost V 8 bases and J 4 bases, with 14 bases left between them. CDR1 and CDR2 (germline): SNHLY, FYNNEI. The CDR3 DNA sequence: TGTGCCAGCGGAAGGGGTGCCGGCACCGGGGAGCTGTTTTTT. Translated, it gives CASGRGAGTGELFF.

The chain uses TRBV29-1 and TRBJ2-5, with TRBD1 as a possible D gene (5 bases). This CDR3 is 12 amino acids long. Per the germline V gene, CDR1 is SQVTM and CDR2 is ANQGSEA. Trimming removed 3 bases from V and 1 base from J, with 6 bases in between. The CDR3 spells CSVDRAQETQYF. The CDR3 DNA reads as TGCAGCGTTGACAGGGCCCAAGAGACCCAGTACTTC.

The chain is built from TRBV27 and TRBJ2-7; TRBD2 is a possible D gene (6 bases). The CDR3 runs to 15 residues. Germline assignment: CDR1 MNHEY and CDR2 SMNVEV (reference sequence). The ends were cut back, 2 bases at V and 9 bases at J, with 20 bases in the middle. As DNA, the CDR3 is TGTGCCAGCAGTTTAAGATGGGGACTCCTTGGGGGGCAGTACTTC. Amino acid sequence: CASSLRWGLLGGQYF.

The V and J genes are TRBV5-1 and TRBJ2-7, with 10 bases fitting TRBD1. V shed 4 bases, J shed 0 bases, and the junction held 4 bases outside the gene matches. The CDR3 consists of 15 residues. Germline CDR1 and CDR2: SGHRS and YFSETQ. Here the CDR3 DNA reads TGCGCCAGCAGCATGGGACAGGGGTTCTCCTACGAGCAGTACTTC. Its protein is CASSMGQGFSYEQYF.